The 6 T cell receptor beta chains reported below all come from one sample, sequenced in a study of high-grade serous ovarian cancer treatment subgroups. This table comes from immunoSEQ multiplex PCR, and its TCRdb copy is limited to in-frame clones, with some not included. Here the sample spans about 7,700 clones, more than 60% being singletons. Tumor samples were taken before definitive surgery or chemotherapy. The sample taken for sequencing was tumor tissue. Receptors originate from a human donor with high-grade serous ovarian cancer.

The chain carries TRBV11-1 and TRBJ1-2; 7 positions match TRBD1. V lost 5 bases, J lost 8 bases, and 8 bases stayed unmatched. This CDR3 is built from 13 residues. CDR1 is SGHAT, CDR2 FQDESV, per germline (reference sequence). As DNA, the CDR3 is TGTGCCAGCAGCCACGGAGGGACAGCGGGCTACACCTTC. As protein: CASSHGGTAGYTF.

The rearrangement uses TRBV4-2 and TRBJ2-4; D is unclear. There are 13 residues in the CDR3. V gave up 1 base and J gave up 0 bases, with 1 base separating them. The V gene's germline CDR1 is LGHNA and CDR2 YNFKEQ. The CDR3 protein is CASSQAAKNIQYF. The CDR3 coding sequence is TGTGCCAGCAGCCAAGCAGCCAAAAACATTCAGTACTTC.

The V and J genes are TRBV7-8 and TRBJ2-7; 11 bases agree with TRBD2. Unmatched junction bases numbered 13, after V lost 3 bases and J lost 9 bases. CDR1 is SGHVS, CDR2 FQNEAQ, per germline. The CDR3 loop spans 16 amino acids. This CDR3 reads CASSFRSGLAVQGQYF. The CDR3 region has the DNA TGTGCCAGCAGCTTTAGGTCGGGACTAGCGGTTCAGGGGCAGTACTTC.

V and J are TRBV19 and TRBJ1-1; 10 bases map to TRBD1. Germline V gene data show CDR1 as LNHDA and CDR2 as SQIVND (reference sequence). J gave up 1 base and V 1 base, and 12 bases lay outside the gene matches. This CDR3 has 19 amino acids. The CDR3 nucleotides read TGTGCCAGTAGTATAGTGGCCCCCTTAAGACAGGGGGCGAACACTGAAGCTTTCTTT. The encoded protein is CASSIVAPLRQGANTEAFF.

V is TRBV11-3 and J is TRBJ2-1; D gene ambiguous. V was cut by 2 bases and J by 5 bases, with 7 bases left in between. CDR1 SGHNT and CDR2 YENEEA come from the germline V gene. The CDR3 is 13 amino acids. The CDR3 DNA is TGTGCCAGCAGCTTACAACGGGACAATGAGCAGTTCTTC. As protein: CASSLQRDNEQFF.

The chain joins TRBV29-1 to TRBJ1-5, with 8 bases matching TRBD1. Trimming removed 5 bases from V and 4 bases from J; junction bases left unmatched: 4. The CDR3 consists of 13 residues. CDR1 SQVTM and CDR2 ANQGSEA come from the germline V gene. The chain's CDR3 is CSVSTGVNQPQHF. The CDR3 DNA is TGCAGCGTTTCGACAGGGGTGAATCAGCCCCAGCATTTT.